This T cell receptor (beta chain) was retrieved from a study of blood T cells in healthy people across ages. PCR was performed a second time for roughly 6 to 12 cycles using a sample-barcoded 5' primer and a J-beta primer mix. TCRdb re-called the 5' RACE reads through MiXCR, storing one row per CDR3 protein. There are 550,000 to 750,000 distinct CDR3 sequences in the sample; more than 20% occur only once, and 3% to 4% lies in the top ten. Germline values: CDR1 MNHNY, CDR2 SVGAGI (reference sequence). This CDR3 is 14 amino acids long. Study-level points and caveats: It was held that diversity estimates obtained from one million T cells represented underestimates.

This clonotype was seen a handful of times. The target antigen is unknown. The rearrangement links TRBV6-6 to TRBJ2-5, with TRBD2 matching 7 bases. The end of the DNA is better explained by TRBJ2-1, so the J call may be wrong. This TCR derives from a man between 65 and 85 years old in good health. Sequenced input: blood. The CDR3 region is CASSYSSGKDEQFF. The CDR3 DNA follows: TGTGCCAGCAGTTACTCGAGCGGGAAGGATGAGCAGTTCTTC.